These 10 T cell receptor beta chains came from one sample sequenced in a study of graft-versus-host responses after intestinal transplantation. The antigens for these receptors are not known. TCRdb's table, derived via immunoSEQ multiplex PCR, lists solely in-frame clones and lacks some. The top ten hold 0.069% of the sample, which has 85,000 to 100,000 clones, around 90% seen once. Here the sequenced sample was unstimulated CD8+ T cells sorted from spleen or lymph node cells, taken before transplant. These receptors were obtained from a human donor who was the organ donor for an intestinal transplant.

This clone was recorded only once. The genes are TRBV5-8 and TRBJ1-1; D gene uncertain. V dropped 7 bases and J dropped 7 bases, with 11 bases sitting between them. The CDR3 has 11 residues. Germline V lookup: CDR1 SGHTS, CDR2 YDEGEE. In nucleotides, the CDR3 is TGTGCCAGCTATAAAAACTATGAAGCTTTCTTT. Amino acid sequence: CASYKNYEAFF.

This clone is a singleton in its sample. The J gene is TRBJ1-1, the V gene TRBV5-7, with 7 bases that match TRBD1. TRBV5-7 is reported as an ORF; its role is uncertain. Trimming at V came to 4 bases and at J to 3 bases, leaving 3 bases not matched to a gene. The CDR3 totals 13 residues. CDR3 DNA: TGTGCCAGCAGCATCAGGGGGGACACTGAAGCTTTCTTT. This gives the protein CASSIRGDTEAFF.

This rearrangement joins TRBV5-1 to TRBJ2-7; D is uncertain. V lost 1 base and J 2 bases, leaving 13 bases between the germline ends. The CDR3 spans 15 residues. Germline CDR1 and CDR2: SGHRS and YFSETQ. The CDR3 sequence: CASSLSVASTYEQYF. The CDR3 nucleotides read TGCGCCAGCAGCTTGTCTGTGGCTAGTACCTACGAGCAGTACTTC.

The genes are TRBV13 and TRBJ1-1, with 8 bases identical to TRBD1. J was trimmed by 0 bases and V by 0 bases; bases with no gene match: 3. The germline V gene has CDR1 PRHDT and CDR2 FYEKMQ (reference sequence). The CDR3 totals 16 residues. CDR3 DNA: TGTGCCAGCAGCTTAGGACAGGGGGGGATGAACACTGAAGCTTTCTTT. Translating gives CASSLGQGGMNTEAFF.

The rearrangement links TRBV2 to TRBJ2-1; 7 nucleotides match TRBD2. Losses at the gene ends were 2 bases for V and 3 bases for J; bases not matched to a gene: 4. Germline loops: CDR1 SNHLY, CDR2 FYNNEI. The CDR3 length is 15 residues. CDR3 DNA: TGTGCCAGCAGTGAATGGCGGGAGTTCTACAATGAGCAGTTCTTC. Its protein is CASSEWREFYNEQFF.

Written as DNA, the CDR3 is TGTGCCAGCAGCCCAGGACTAGCAGCCTACGAGCAGTACTTC. Its translation: CASSPGLAAYEQYF. The V call is TRBV11-2, the J call TRBJ2-7; 8 bases are shared with TRBD2. CDR1 SGHAT and CDR2 FQNNGV come from the germline V gene. J was trimmed by 2 bases and V by 5 bases; bases with no gene match: 5. CDR3 size: 14 residues.

The sample holds one count of this clone. The chain employs TRBV28 and TRBJ2-7, with 7 bases matching TRBD1. The CDR3 totals 13 residues. Unmatched junction bases numbered 4, after V lost 3 bases and J lost 5 bases. CDR1 and CDR2 from the germline V gene are MDHEN and SYDVKM. This CDR3 is CASSLGTDNEQYF. CDR3 sequence (DNA): TGTGCCAGCAGTTTGGGGACAGACAACGAGCAGTACTTC.

The chain carries TRBV2 and TRBJ1-2; 7 nucleotides line up with TRBD1. V was clipped by 9 bases and J by 3 bases; unmatched bases: 10. Germline CDR1 is SNHLY and CDR2 is FYNNEI. The CDR3 sequence is 14 residues long. In DNA, the CDR3 is TGTGCCAGTGACCACCCGGGACAGCACTATGGCTACACCTTC. Translating it yields CASDHPGQHYGYTF.

The V call is TRBV7-8, the J call TRBJ1-4; D perhaps matches TRBD1 (5 bases). The CDR3 sequence is 13 residues long. V dropped 6 bases and J dropped 6 bases, with 11 bases sitting between them. The germline V gene has CDR1 SGHVS and CDR2 FQNEAQ. CDR3 in amino acids: CASRKSGDEKLFF. The CDR3 DNA reads as TGTGCCAGCAGGAAATCGGGGGATGAAAAACTGTTTTTT.

The rearrangement joins TRBV29-1 to TRBJ2-1, with D possibly TRBD2 on 5 matching bases. The CDR3 covers 13 residues. The germline V gene has CDR1 SQVTM and CDR2 ANQGSEA. Trimming removed 4 bases from V and 7 bases from J, with 14 bases in between. For the CDR3, the DNA is TGCAGCGTTGCCGGGTTGGAGGAGAATGAGCAGTTCTTC. The encoded protein is CSVAGLEENEQFF.